The clone carrying this TCR beta chain was seen at least ten times. This record belongs to a study of regulatory T cells in long-lasting Graves disease. Trimming cost V 3 bases and J 5 bases, with 15 bases left between them. Germline V gene lookup returns CDR1 SQVTM and CDR2 ANQGSEA. The CDR3 contains 14 residues. Sample time point: newly diagnosed GD, antithyroid drugs for less than 3 months. The authors made the TCR library using RNA they extracted from PBMCs. The authors built TCR beta libraries using iRepertoire HTBI primers and Arm-PCR of CDR3 regions. TCRdb analysed the multiplex PCR reads with MiXCR anew, one entry per CDR3 protein. Counted here are 370,000 or so distinct CDR3 sequences, 15% to 20% occurring once; the ten biggest clones make up 20% to 25%. The sample was also linked to a second study, of T cells in Graves' hyperthyroidism and ophthalmopathy. That source notes: Hyperthyroidism in the patients, aged 18 to 65, was newly diagnosed and under 2 months in duration.

The chain joins TRBV29-1 to TRBJ2-3, with D possibly matching TRBD2 (5 bases). Sequences were derived from peripheral blood mononuclear cells (PBMCs), sampled at new diagnosis, from a patient treated with antithyroid drugs. The receptor was isolated from a woman younger than 35 with Graves disease. CDR3 sequence: CSVDVAGGGDTQYF. The CDR3 DNA reads as TGCAGCGTTGATGTGGCGGGTGGCGGAGATACGCAGTATTTT.